This paragraph reports one TCR beta chain. This sample is drawn from a study of blood T cell repertoires in COVID-19. Study details: COVID-19 samples, acute and convalescent, were from the United States, Italy and Spain. Sources were T cells, B-cell-depleted T cells, or PBMCs; the material itself was cDNA or gDNA.

Trimming took off 2 bases at V and 4 bases at J, with 23 bases between the two ends. This CDR3 is 18 amino acids long. CDR1 is MNHEY and CDR2 is SMNVEV in the germline V gene (reference sequence). Source study methods: It was from reference gene primer amplification that nucleated cell counts were estimated. Assay: immunoSEQ multiplex PCR; the TCRdb copy retains only in-frame clones and omits some. V and J calls and clone size are those listed in that table; D and trimming were worked out from the DNA. The table includes 130,000 to 150,000 clones, 85% detected once. The receptor comes from a woman in her forties with active or convalescent COVID-19. Sequencing input: peripheral blood. This rearrangement joins TRBV27 to TRBJ1-2; D perhaps matches TRBD1 (5 bases). CDR3 coding DNA: TGTGCCAGCAGTTTAAAACCGGAAGGCGCGGGGGTAGGCTATGGCTACACCTTC. Translation: CASSLKPEGAGVGYGYTF.